Below, one T cell receptor beta chain is given with its context. These data belong to a study of blood T cell repertoires in COVID-19. Trimming removed 0 bases at V and 1 base at J, with 7 bases between. Germline V gene data show CDR1 as MGHRA and CDR2 as YSYEKL. The CDR3 covers 15 residues. In the original analysis: Reference gene primer amplification gave nucleated cell count estimates. The protocol was immunoSEQ multiplex PCR, while the TCRdb copy is restricted to in-frame clones and leaves out a portion. That table supplies the V and J calls and clone size; D and trimming were determined from the DNA. This table has about 59,000 clones, roughly 85% appearing once.

This chain connects TRBV4-1 to TRBJ2-4, with no clear D. The receptor's source is a human donor in a cohort sampled during active COVID-19. Material: peripheral blood. The CDR3 is CASSQETVAKNIQYF. CDR3 nucleotides: TGCGCCAGCAGCCAAGAAACAGTCGCCAAAAACATTCAGTACTTC.